A selection of T cell receptor beta chains follows, all from one sample in a study of shared clonotypes between healthy human individuals. The repertoire was sequenced with immunoSEQ multiplex PCR; TCRdb's copy has only in-frame clones and lacks some. This sample has roughly 1 million clones, with about four fifths found just once. Sequencing input: memory CD4+ T cells from PBMCs. These receptors all come from a man in his late teens or twenties in good health. Some clones in this sample may be carry-over from other donors' samples. CDR3s include the opening cysteine and the closing phenylalanine or tryptophan. The D gene is left open where the match is weak. The size of a clone is reported for some rows only, either as once, few or many, or as a class for expanded clones.

d_call | j_call | v_call | clone_size | cdr3_length | cdr3_nt | cdr3_aa
- | TRBJ1-2 | TRBV27 | - | 14 | TGTGCCAGCAGTCGCAAGGGGCTGAACTATGGCTACACCTTC | CASSRKGLNYGYTF
- | TRBJ1-1 | TRBV9 | once | 15 | TGTGCCAGCAGCGGAGGACAGTTTGGGGACACTGAAGCTTTCTTT | CASSGGQFGDTEAFF
- | TRBJ1-1 | TRBV2 | - | 14 | TGTGCCAGCAGTGGTATTTATACGAACACTGAAGCTTTCTTT | CASSGIYTNTEAFF
TRBD1 | TRBJ1-5 | TRBV19 | - | 18 | TGTGCCAGTAGTACCCTACCGGGACAGGGGTATAGCAATCAGCCCCAGCATTTT | CASSTLPGQGYSNQPQHF
- | TRBJ2-7 | TRBV5-1 | few | 13 | TGCGCCAGCAGCTTGGGATTACCTTACGAGCAGTACTTC | CASSLGLPYEQYF
- | TRBJ2-1 | TRBV30 | - | 11 | TGTGCCTGGGGACAAGACAATGAGCAGTTCTTC | CAWGQDNEQFF
- | TRBJ1-3 | TRBV4-1 | - | 14 | TGCGCCAGCAGCCAAGTCAGTCCGGGAAACACCATATATTTT | CASSQVSPGNTIYF
TRBD2 | TRBJ2-1 | TRBV4-1 | - | 16 | TGCGCCAGCAGCCAAGATCATAGCGGGAACCACAATGAGCAGTTCTTC | CASSQDHSGNHNEQFF
TRBD2 | TRBJ2-3 | TRBV27 | - | 15 | TGTGCCAGCAGTCTAGCGGGAGGGAGCACAGATACGCAGTATTTT | CASSLAGGSTDTQYF
- | TRBJ2-2 | TRBV2 | many | 14 | TGTGCCAGCAGAAGCGGCACGAACACCGGGGAGCTGTTTTTT | CASRSGTNTGELFF
- | TRBJ1-4 | TRBV4-1 | - | 14 | TGCGCCAGCAGCCAACAAGGTCAGGGCGAAAAACTGTTTTTT | CASSQQGQGEKLFF
TRBD1 | TRBJ1-1 | TRBV30 | - | 12 | TGTGCCTGGAGTCCACAGGGGACCGAAGCTTTCTTT | CAWSPQGTEAFF
- | TRBJ1-2 | TRBV6-5 | - | 15 | TGTGCCAGCAGTTCGAGGTCAAACCTTAACTATGGCTACACCTTC | CASSSRSNLNYGYTF
- | TRBJ2-1 | TRBV6-6 | - | 13 | TGTGCCAGCAGACCTAGAGGATACAATGAGCAGTTCTTC | CASRPRGYNEQFF
- | TRBJ1-5 | TRBV11-3 | few | 17 | TGTGCCAGCAGCTTTTCGCAGGCAATCTGTAGCAATCAGCCCCAGCATTTT | CASSFSQAICSNQPQHF
TRBD1 | TRBJ2-7 | TRBV6-1 | - | 13 | TGTGCCAGCAGTATTGGACAGGACTACGAGCAGTACTTC | CASSIGQDYEQYF
TRBD1 | TRBJ2-7 | TRBV11-2 | - | 14 | TGTGCCAGCAGCTCCCCACTGACAGGGCACGAGCAGTACTTC | CASSSPLTGHEQYF
- | TRBJ2-7 | TRBV2 | many | 14 | TGTGCCACCAGGTCGGGGCCACGGAACTACGAGCAGTACTTC | CATRSGPRNYEQYF
TRBD1 | TRBJ2-1 | TRBV30 | - | 12 | TGTGCCTCGGGACAGGGCGGGAATGAGCAGTTCTTC | CASGQGGNEQFF
TRBD2 | TRBJ2-2 | TRBV28 | - | 16 | TGTGCCAGCAGCGAAACTAGCGGGAGTGGGAGAGGGGAGCTGTTTTTT | CASSETSGSGRGELFF
- | TRBJ1-5 | TRBV19 | - | 13 | TGTGCCAGTAGTCCCCTAGACCCCCAGCCCCAGCATTTT | CASSPLDPQPQHF
- | TRBJ1-1 | TRBV29-1 | - | 12 | TGCAGCGTTGTAGGTGGCCAGTTAAAAGCTTTCTTT | CSVVGGQLKAFF
- | TRBJ2-5 | TRBV7-6 | - | 12 | TGTGCCAGCAGCTTGGGCCAAGAGACCCAGTACTTC | CASSLGQETQYF
TRBD1 | TRBJ1-4 | TRBV28 | - | 14 | TGTGCCAGCGGCACGACAGGGGGACATGAAAAACTGTTTTTT | CASGTTGGHEKLFF
- | TRBJ1-2 | TRBV4-1 | - | 17 | TGCGCCAGCAGCCAACCCTTCCCCCGGACAGTAGCCTATGGCTACACCTTC | CASSQPFPRTVAYGYTF
TRBD1 | TRBJ2-7 | TRBV23-1 | - | 16 | TGCGCCAGCAGTCAATCCGACAGGGGGCATGGCTGCGAGCAGTACTTC | CASSQSDRGHGCEQYF